This TCR beta chain appears in the sequencing data of a study of blood T cell repertoires in COVID-19. The germline V gene has CDR1 SNHLY and CDR2 FYNNEI. V was trimmed by 3 bases and J by 8 bases, leaving 14 bases between them. CDR3 length: 13 amino acids. Measured with immunoSEQ multiplex PCR; TCRdb has only the in-frame clones, and not every one. The repertoire holds approximately 530,000 clones, with around nine tenths as singletons. The sample was peripheral blood. This clonotype originated in a woman aged 45-59 years with COVID-19, enrolled during active disease. The gene calls are TRBV2 and TRBJ2-7; D may be TRBD2 (6 bases). The CDR3 reads CASSDGGATKQYF. The CDR3 DNA follows: TGTGCCAGCAGTGATGGCGGGGCTACGAAGCAGTACTTC. Using reference TRBV2 and TRBJ2-7 for the parts outside the CDR3, the full variable domain is EPEVTQTPSHQVTQMGQEVILRCVPISNHLYFYWYRQILGQKVEFLVSFYNNEISEKSEIFDDQFSVERPDGSNFTLKIRSTKLEDSAMYFCASSDGGATKQYFGPGTRLTVT.